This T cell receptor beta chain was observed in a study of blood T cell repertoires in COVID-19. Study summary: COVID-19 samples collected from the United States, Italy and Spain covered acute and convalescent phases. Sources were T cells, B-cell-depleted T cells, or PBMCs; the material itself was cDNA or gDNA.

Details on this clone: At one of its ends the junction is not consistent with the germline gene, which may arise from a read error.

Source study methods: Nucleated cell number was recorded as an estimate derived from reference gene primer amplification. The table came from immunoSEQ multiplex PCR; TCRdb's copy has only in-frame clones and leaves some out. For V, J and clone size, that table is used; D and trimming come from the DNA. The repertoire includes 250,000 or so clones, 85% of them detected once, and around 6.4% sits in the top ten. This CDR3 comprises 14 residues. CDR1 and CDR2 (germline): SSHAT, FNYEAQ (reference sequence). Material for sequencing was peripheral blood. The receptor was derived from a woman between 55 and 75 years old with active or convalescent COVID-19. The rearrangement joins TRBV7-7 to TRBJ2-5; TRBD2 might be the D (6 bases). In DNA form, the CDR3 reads TGTGCTAGCAGCTTGGAGACTAGTATGGAGACCCAGTACTTC. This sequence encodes CASSLETSMETQYF.